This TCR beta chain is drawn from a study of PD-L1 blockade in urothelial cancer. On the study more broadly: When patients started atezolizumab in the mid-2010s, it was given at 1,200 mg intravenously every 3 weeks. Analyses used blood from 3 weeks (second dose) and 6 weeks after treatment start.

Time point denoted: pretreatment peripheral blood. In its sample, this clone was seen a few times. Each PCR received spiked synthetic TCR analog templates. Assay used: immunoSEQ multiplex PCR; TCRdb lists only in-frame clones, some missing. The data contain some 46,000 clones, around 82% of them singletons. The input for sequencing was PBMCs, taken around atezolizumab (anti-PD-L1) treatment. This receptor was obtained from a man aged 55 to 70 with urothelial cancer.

This CDR3 is CASSKTQGRMNTEAFF. The CDR3 DNA sequence: TGTGCCAGCAGTAAGACACAGGGTCGGATGAACACTGAAGCTTTCTTT. The rearrangement links TRBV11-2 to TRBJ1-1, with D tentatively TRBD1 (6 bases). Germline-derived CDR1 and CDR2 are SGHAT and FQNNGV. The CDR3 runs to 16 residues. Trimming left V 6 bases short and J 0 bases short, with 17 bases between.